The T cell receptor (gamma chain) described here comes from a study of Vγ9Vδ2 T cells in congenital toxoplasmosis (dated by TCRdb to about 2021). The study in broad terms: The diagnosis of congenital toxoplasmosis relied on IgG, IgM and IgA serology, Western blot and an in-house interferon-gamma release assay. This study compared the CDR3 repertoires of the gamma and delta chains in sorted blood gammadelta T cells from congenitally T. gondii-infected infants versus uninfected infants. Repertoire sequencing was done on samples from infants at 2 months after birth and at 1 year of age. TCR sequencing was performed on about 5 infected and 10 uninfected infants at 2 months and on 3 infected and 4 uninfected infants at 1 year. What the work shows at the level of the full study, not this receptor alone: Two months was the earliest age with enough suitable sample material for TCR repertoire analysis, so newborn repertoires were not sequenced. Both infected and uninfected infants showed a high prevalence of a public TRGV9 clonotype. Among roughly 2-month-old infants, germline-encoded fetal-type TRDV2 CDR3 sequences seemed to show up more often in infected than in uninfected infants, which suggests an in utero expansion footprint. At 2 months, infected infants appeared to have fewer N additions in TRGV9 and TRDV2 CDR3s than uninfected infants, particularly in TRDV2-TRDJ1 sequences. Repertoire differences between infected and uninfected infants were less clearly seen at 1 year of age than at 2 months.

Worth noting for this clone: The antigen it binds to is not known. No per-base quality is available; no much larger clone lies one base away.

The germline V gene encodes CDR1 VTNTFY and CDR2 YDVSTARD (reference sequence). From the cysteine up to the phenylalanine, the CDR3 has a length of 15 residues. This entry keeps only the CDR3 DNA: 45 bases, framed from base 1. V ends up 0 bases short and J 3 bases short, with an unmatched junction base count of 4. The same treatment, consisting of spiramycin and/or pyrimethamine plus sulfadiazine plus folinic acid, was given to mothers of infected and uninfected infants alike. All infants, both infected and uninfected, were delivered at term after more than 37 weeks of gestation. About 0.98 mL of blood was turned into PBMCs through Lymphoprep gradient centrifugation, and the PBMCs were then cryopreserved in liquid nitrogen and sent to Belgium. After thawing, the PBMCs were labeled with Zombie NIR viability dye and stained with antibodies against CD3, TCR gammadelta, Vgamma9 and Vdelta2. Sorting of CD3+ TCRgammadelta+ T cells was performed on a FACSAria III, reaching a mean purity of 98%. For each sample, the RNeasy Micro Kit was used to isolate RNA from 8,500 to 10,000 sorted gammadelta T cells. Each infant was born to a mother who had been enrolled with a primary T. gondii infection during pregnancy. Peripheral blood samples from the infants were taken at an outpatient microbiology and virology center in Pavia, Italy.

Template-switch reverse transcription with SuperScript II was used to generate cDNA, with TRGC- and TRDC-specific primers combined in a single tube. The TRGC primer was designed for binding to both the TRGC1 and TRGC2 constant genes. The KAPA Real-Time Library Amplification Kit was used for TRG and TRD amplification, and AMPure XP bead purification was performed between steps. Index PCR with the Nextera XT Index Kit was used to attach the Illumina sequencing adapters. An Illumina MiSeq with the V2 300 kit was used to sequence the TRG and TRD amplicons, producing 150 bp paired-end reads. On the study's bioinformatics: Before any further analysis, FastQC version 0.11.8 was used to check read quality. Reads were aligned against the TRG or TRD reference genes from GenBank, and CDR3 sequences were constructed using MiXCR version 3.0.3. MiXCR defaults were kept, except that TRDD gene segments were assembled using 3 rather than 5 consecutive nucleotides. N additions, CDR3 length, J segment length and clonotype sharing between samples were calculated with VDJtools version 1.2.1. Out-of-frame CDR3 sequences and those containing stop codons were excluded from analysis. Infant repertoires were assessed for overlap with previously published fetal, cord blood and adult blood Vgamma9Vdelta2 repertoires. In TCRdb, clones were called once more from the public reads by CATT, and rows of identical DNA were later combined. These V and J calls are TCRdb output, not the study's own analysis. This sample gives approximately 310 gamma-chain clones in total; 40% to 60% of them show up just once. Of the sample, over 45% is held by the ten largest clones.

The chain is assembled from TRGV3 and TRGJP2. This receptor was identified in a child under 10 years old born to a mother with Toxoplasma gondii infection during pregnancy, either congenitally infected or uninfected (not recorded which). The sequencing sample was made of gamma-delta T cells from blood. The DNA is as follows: TGTGCCACCTGGGACAGGCGGGGTAGTGATTGGATCAAGACGTTT. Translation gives CATWDRRGSDWIKTF.